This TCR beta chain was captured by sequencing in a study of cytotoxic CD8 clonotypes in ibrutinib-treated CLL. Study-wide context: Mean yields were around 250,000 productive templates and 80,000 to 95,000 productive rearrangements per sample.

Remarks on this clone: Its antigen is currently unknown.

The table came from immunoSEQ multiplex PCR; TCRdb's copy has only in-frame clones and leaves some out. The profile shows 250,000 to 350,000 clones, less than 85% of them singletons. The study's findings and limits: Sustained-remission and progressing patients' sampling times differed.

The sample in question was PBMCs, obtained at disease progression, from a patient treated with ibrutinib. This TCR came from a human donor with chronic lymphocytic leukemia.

CDR3 protein: CASRSGRGDSYEQYF. In DNA form, the CDR3 reads TGTGCCAGCAGGTCGGGTCGGGGCGACTCCTACGAGCAGTACTTC. V gene TRBV7-2 combines with J gene TRBJ2-7; D may correspond to TRBD1 or TRBD2 (5 bases each). Germline values: CDR1 SGHTA, CDR2 FQGNSA. V lost 6 bases to trimming and J lost 0 bases, with 15 bases between them. The CDR3 loop spans 15 amino acids.